A single TCR beta chain is shown here with its context. Some clones are missing from TCRdb's copy, which holds only in-frame ones; the method was immunoSEQ multiplex PCR. Here the sample spans 2,100,000 or so clones, roughly 95% being singletons. Germline V gene lookup returns CDR1 MDHEN and CDR2 SYDVKM. The CDR3 consists of 15 residues. Germline trimming cut 5 bases from V and 1 base from J; bases unmatched to any gene: 6. These data are taken from a study of shared clonotypes between healthy human individuals. The V gene is TRBV28, the J gene TRBJ1-1; 8 bases align to TRBD1. Sequenced: naive CD4+ T cells sorted from blood. The subset was: CD45RA+ positively selected. This sequence was found in a man between 18 and 29 years old in good health. In DNA, the CDR3 is TGTGCCAGCAGTCCTCGGGACAGGAGGAACACTGAAGCTTTCTTT. Its protein product is CASSPRDRRNTEAFF.